The present entry profiles one T cell receptor beta chain with its context. The data derive from a study of blood T cell repertoires in COVID-19. Looking at the study overall: The United States, Italy and Spain supplied acute and convalescent COVID-19 samples.

Original methodology: Amplifying reference gene primers gave estimates of nucleated cell counts. The assay was immunoSEQ multiplex PCR, and TCRdb's table has in-frame clones only and misses some. V and J calls and clone size are given by that table; D and trimming were obtained from the DNA. Among 160,000 or so clones listed, 65% to 90% were seen once. V gave up 4 bases and J gave up 0 bases; unmatched junction bases: 7. The CDR3 spans 17 residues. The germline V gene has CDR1 KGHSH and CDR2 LQKENI. The source is a human donor in a cohort sampled during active COVID-19. What was sequenced was peripheral blood. The J gene is TRBJ1-5, the V gene TRBV18, with 9 bases identical to TRBD1. CDR3 amino acids: CASSQKPGQGSNQPQHF. The CDR3 DNA sequence: TGTGCCAGCTCACAAAAGCCGGGACAGGGTAGCAATCAGCCCCAGCATTTT.